This T cell receptor beta chain was retrieved from a study of immune characterization of retroperitoneal liposarcoma. The CDR3 has 12 amino acids. The germline gives CDR1 SGHTA, CDR2 FQGNSA. TCRdb ran MiXCR on the PCR reads and lists one entry per CDR3 protein. The data show 9,500 to 11,000 distinct CDR3 sequences, around 30% seen once. In the case of this clonotype: A read error may be the cause here, since a much bigger clone is one base away.

The sequenced sample consisted of tumor tissue. The clonotype comes from a male donor with retroperitoneal liposarcoma. This rearrangement joins TRBV7-2 to TRBJ1-4; D remains ambiguous. The CDR3 loop is CASSLGREKLLF. The CDR3 coding sequence is TGTGCCAGCAGCTTAGGGCGGGAAAAACTGTTATTT.